What follows are 8 T cell receptor beta chains derived from one specimen sequenced in a study of tissue T cells after allogeneic stem cell transplantation. The protocol was immunoSEQ multiplex PCR, while the TCRdb copy is restricted to in-frame clones and leaves out a portion. The top ten clones hold 20% to 25% of a sample with 3,000 to 4,000 clones, roughly 76% of them seen once. Adult allogeneic hematopoietic cell transplant recipients with steroid-refractory graft-versus-host disease were prospectively enrolled for research autopsy. Sequencing used small intestine tissue, obtained at autopsy. Source of these receptors: an older male patient with steroid-refractory graft-versus-host disease after an allogeneic stem cell transplant. Some T cells may be the graft donor's.

The chain uses TRBV2 and TRBJ1-2; D gene unclear. CDR1 is SNHLY and CDR2 is FYNNEI in the germline V gene. V was cut by 3 bases and J by 4 bases, with 12 bases left in between. The CDR3 loop spans 14 amino acids. CDR3 in amino acids: CASSEGSKSYGYTF. The CDR3 DNA reads as TGTGCCAGCAGTGAGGGCAGCAAAAGCTATGGCTACACCTTC.

This clone came up a few times. The chain couples TRBV28 to TRBJ2-1; 8 bases fit TRBD1. CDR1 and CDR2 from the germline V gene are MDHEN and SYDVKM. This CDR3 region has 14 residues. After removal of 5 bases from V and 8 bases from J, the junction contained 8 bases not matched to a gene. The CDR3 bases are TGTGCCAGCAGTGGGGGACAGGACTTCGATGAGCAGTTCTTC. Protein sequence: CASSGGQDFDEQFF.

The chain combines TRBV6-5 with TRBJ1-4; TRBD1 might be the D (5 bases). This CDR3 is built from 13 residues. Between the trimmed V and J ends, which lost 3 bases and 8 bases, there was a span of 10 bases. The germline CDR1 and CDR2 sequences are MNHEY and SVGAGI. CDR3 protein: CASSYRRGEKLFF. The CDR3 DNA is TGTGCCAGCAGTTATCGGCGGGGCGAAAAACTGTTTTTT.

This sequence joins TRBV2 and TRBJ1-2; D remains unclear. Germline-derived CDR1 and CDR2 are SNHLY and FYNNEI. Deletions cut 7 bases from V and 7 bases from J, with 22 bases between. The CDR3 spans 15 residues. This CDR3 reads CASIGSSSGLGGYTF. The CDR3 nucleotides read TGTGCCAGCATCGGTTCGTCCAGCGGCCTGGGTGGCTACACCTTC.

The rearrangement uses TRBV6-5 and TRBJ1-2; possible D gene TRBD1, 5 bases. This CDR3 has 15 residues. V lost 6 bases to trimming and J lost 6 bases, with 20 bases between them. Germline values: CDR1 MNHEY, CDR2 SVGAGI. CDR3 sequence (DNA): TGTGCCAGCAGCAACTCGGGCCGGGACGGGAATGGCTACACCTTC. Translated, it gives CASSNSGRDGNGYTF.

The chain uses TRBV10-3 and TRBJ2-5, with D hard to call. Germline-derived CDR1 and CDR2 are ENHRY and SYGVKD. The CDR3 consists of 13 residues. Trimming stripped 4 bases from V and 5 bases from J, with 11 bases between. The CDR3 DNA is TGTGCCATCAGTGTCCAGTCTTGGGAGACCCAGTACTTC. Residues: CAISVQSWETQYF.

The chain is built from TRBV24-1 and TRBJ2-3; weak D call: TRBD2 (6 bases). The CDR3 is 13 residues long. The V gene's germline CDR1 is KGHDR and CDR2 SFDVKD. V was cut by 5 bases and J by 6 bases, with 11 bases left in between. The CDR3 loop is CATSAPGVDTQYF. The CDR3 DNA is TGTGCCACCAGTGCCCCGGGGGTGGATACGCAGTATTTT.

The V call is TRBV5-1, the J call TRBJ2-7; TRBD2 is a possible D gene (5 bases). CDR3 length: 17 residues. CDR1 SGHRS and CDR2 YFSETQ come from the germline V gene. V dropped 0 bases and J dropped 4 bases, with 20 bases sitting between them. The CDR3 loop reads CASSLDSLGSGSYEQYF. CDR3 DNA: TGCGCCAGCAGCTTGGATTCTTTAGGGTCGGGGAGTTACGAGCAGTACTTC. The full variable domain, completed using reference TRBV5-1 and TRBJ2-7, is KAGVTQTPRYLIKTRGQQVTLSCSPISGHRSVSWYQQTPGQGLQFLFEYFSETQRNKGNFPGRFSGRQFSNSRSEMNVSTLELGDSALYLCASSLDSLGSGSYEQYFGPGTRLTVT.